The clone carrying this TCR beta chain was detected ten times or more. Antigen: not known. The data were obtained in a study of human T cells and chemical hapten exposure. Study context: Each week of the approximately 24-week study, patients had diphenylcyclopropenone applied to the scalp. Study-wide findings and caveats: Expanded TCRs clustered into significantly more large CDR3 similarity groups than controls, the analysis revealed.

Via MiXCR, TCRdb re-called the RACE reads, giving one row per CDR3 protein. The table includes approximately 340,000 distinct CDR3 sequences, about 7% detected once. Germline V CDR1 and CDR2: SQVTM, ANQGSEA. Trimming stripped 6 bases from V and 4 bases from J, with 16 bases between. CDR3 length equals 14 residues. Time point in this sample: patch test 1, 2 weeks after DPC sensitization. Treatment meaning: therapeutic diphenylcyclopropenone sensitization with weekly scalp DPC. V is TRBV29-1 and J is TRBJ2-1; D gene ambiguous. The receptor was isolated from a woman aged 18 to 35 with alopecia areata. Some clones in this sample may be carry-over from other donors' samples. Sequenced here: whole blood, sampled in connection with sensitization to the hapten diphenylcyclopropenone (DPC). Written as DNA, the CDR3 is TGCAGCGTCCCAAAACCAGTAACGTACAATGAGCAGTTCTTC. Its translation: CSVPKPVTYNEQFF.